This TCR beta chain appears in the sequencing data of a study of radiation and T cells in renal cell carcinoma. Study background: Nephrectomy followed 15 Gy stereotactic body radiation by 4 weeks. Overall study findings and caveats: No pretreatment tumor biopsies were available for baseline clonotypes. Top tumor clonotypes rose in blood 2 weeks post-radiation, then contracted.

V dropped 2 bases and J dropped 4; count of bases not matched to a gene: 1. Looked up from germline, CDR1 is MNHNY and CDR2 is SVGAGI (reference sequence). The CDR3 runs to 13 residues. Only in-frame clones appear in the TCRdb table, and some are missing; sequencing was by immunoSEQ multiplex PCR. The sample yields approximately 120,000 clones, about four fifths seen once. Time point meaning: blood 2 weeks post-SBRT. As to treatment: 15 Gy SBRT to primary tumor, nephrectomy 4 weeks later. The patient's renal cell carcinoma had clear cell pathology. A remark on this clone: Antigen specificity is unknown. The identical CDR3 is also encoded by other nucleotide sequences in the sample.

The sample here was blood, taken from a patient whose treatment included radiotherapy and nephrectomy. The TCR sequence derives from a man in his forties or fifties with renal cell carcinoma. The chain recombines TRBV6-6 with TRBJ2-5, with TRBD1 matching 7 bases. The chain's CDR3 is CASSYRDRETQYF. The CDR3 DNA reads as TGTGCCAGCAGTTACAGGGACAGAGAGACCCAGTACTTC.